One and the same sample provided the 14 T cell receptor beta chains below, sequenced in a study of cytomegalovirus exposure and HLA in healthy donors. A multiplex PCR was run with 60 Vbeta primers and 13 Jbeta primers. Assay: immunoSEQ multiplex PCR; the TCRdb copy retains only in-frame clones and omits some. The table has approximately 140,000 clones, approximately 85% seen once; the top ten hold around 1.7%. The sequenced sample consisted of PBMCs. These receptors originate from a boy aged 5-17 years in good health and CMV-seronegative.

The V call is TRBV1, the J call TRBJ1-1. TRBV1 is tagged as a pseudogene. The CDR3 extends over 14 amino acids. The CDR3 DNA reads as TGCACCAGCAGCCAAGATCGAGGGAACACTGAAGCTTTCTTT. Translated: CTSSQDRGNTEAFF.

The chain joins TRBV27 to TRBJ1-5, with unresolved D. The germline V gene encodes CDR1 MNHEY and CDR2 SMNVEV (reference sequence). CDR3 size: 13 residues. V shed 3 bases and J shed 0 bases, with 3 bases lying between them. The CDR3 reads CASSFFSNQPQHF. The CDR3 DNA sequence: TGTGCCAGCAGTTTCTTTAGCAATCAGCCCCAGCATTTT.

This clone was observed once. The rearrangement uses TRBV14 and TRBJ2-7; D gene ambiguous. V lost 2 bases, J lost 3 bases, and 17 bases lay in between. This CDR3 region has 16 residues. Per germline, CDR1 SGHDN and CDR2 FVKESK. CDR3 sequence: CASSQRWNSNIYEQYF. For the CDR3, the DNA is TGTGCCAGCAGCCAAAGGTGGAACAGCAACATCTACGAGCAGTACTTC.

This chain connects TRBV4-1 to TRBJ1-3; 7 bases are shared with TRBD1. The V and J ends lost 5 bases and 1 base, in that order; junction bases with no gene match: 8. The V gene's germline CDR1 is MGHRA and CDR2 YSYEKL. The CDR3 spans 16 residues. The CDR3 here is CASSNRQGRSGNTIYF. CDR3 nucleotides: TGCGCCAGCAGCAATCGACAGGGAAGGTCTGGAAACACCATATATTTT.

This chain connects TRBV7-8 to TRBJ1-5, with a tentative D call TRBD1 (6 bases). CDR1 is SGHVS, CDR2 FQNEAQ, per germline. Trimming left V 5 bases short and J 1 base short, with 15 bases between. The CDR3 sequence is 16 residues long. This CDR3 is CASSPTGTNSNQPQHF. DNA for the CDR3: TGTGCCAGCAGCCCGACAGGCACTAACAGCAATCAGCCCCAGCATTTT.

The chain combines TRBV30 with TRBJ2-3; TRBD2 matches 13 bases. Germline V gene lookup returns CDR1 GTSNPN and CDR2 SVGIG (reference sequence). J gave up 7 bases and V 2 bases, and 9 bases lay outside the gene matches. This CDR3 region has 16 residues. The chain's CDR3 is CAWSPPTLAGGNTQYF. For the CDR3, the DNA is TGTGCCTGGAGTCCCCCAACACTAGCGGGAGGGAATACGCAGTATTTT.

In DNA form, the CDR3 reads TGTGCCAGCAGCGTATCAGGGGTCACCGGGGAGCTGTTTTTT. Its protein product is CASSVSGVTGELFF. The gene calls are TRBV9 and TRBJ2-2; a weak D match, TRBD1 (6 bases). Trimming took off 1 base at V and 4 bases at J, with 8 bases between the two ends. In germline, CDR1 is SGDLS, CDR2 YYNGEE. CDR3 length: 14 amino acids.

The rearrangement joins TRBV5-4 to TRBJ2-1, with 9 bases matching TRBD1. The germline CDR1 and CDR2 sequences are SGHNT and YYREEE (reference sequence). The CDR3 sequence is 15 residues long. Trimming removed 4 bases from V and 10 bases from J; junction bases left unmatched: 12. CDR3 coding DNA: TGTGCCAGCAGCCAGCCGGGACAGGGTCGCATAGAGCAGTTCTTC. Encoded protein: CASSQPGQGRIEQFF. Filled out from reference TRBV5-4 and TRBJ2-1, the complete variable domain reads ETGVTQSPTHLIKTRGQQVTLRCSSQSGHNTVSWYQQALGQGPQFIFQYYREEENGRGNFPPRFSGLQFPNYSSELNVNALELDDSALYLCASSQPGQGRIEQFFGPGTRLTVL.

The chain is built from TRBV5-1 and TRBJ1-2; unclear D gene. CDR3 length: 14 amino acids. Trimming shortened V by 0 bases and J by 2 bases, and 8 bases separated the two germline ends. Per germline, CDR1 SGHRS and CDR2 YFSETQ. CDR3 loop: CASSLEPGNYGYTF. Here the CDR3 DNA reads TGCGCCAGCAGCTTGGAACCGGGGAACTATGGCTACACCTTC.

The V and J genes are TRBV9 and TRBJ1-1; D is perhaps TRBD1 (6 bases). V shed 3 bases and J shed 1 base, with 13 bases lying between them. This CDR3 spans 15 amino acids. Germline CDR1 SGDLS, CDR2 YYNGEE. The CDR3 is CASSGPTGRNTEAFF. Here the CDR3 DNA reads TGTGCCAGCAGCGGACCGACAGGTAGGAACACTGAAGCTTTCTTT.

The chain joins TRBV29-1 to TRBJ1-2; 11 bases agree with TRBD1. Germline trimming cut 6 bases from V and 7 bases from J; bases unmatched to any gene: 10. Germline assignment: CDR1 SQVTM and CDR2 ANQGSEA. The CDR3 is made up of 14 amino acids. CDR3 coding DNA: TGCAGCGTGGGGGGGACAGGGGGTCCTGGTGGCTACACCTTC. Protein: CSVGGTGGPGGYTF.

The genes are TRBV5-1 and TRBJ1-1, with D tentatively TRBD1 (5 bases). Trimming removed 4 bases from V and 0 bases from J, with 10 bases in between. The CDR3 contains 14 residues. CDR1 and CDR2 from the germline V gene are SGHRS and YFSETQ. The CDR3 DNA reads TGCGCCAGCAGCCCGGGACTTTTGAACACTGAAGCTTTCTTT. Translated, it gives CASSPGLLNTEAFF.

The J gene is TRBJ2-2, the V gene TRBV7-3; TRBD2 aligns across 8 bases. The germline V gene has CDR1 SGHTA and CDR2 FQGTGA. After removal of 6 bases from V and 4 bases from J, the junction contained 4 bases not matched to a gene. CDR3 length equals 14 residues. The CDR3 sequence: CASRHSGATGELFF. CDR3 coding DNA: TGTGCCAGCAGACATAGCGGGGCCACCGGGGAGCTGTTTTTT.

This clone was seen a handful of times. This sequence joins TRBV5-4 and TRBJ2-1, with 15 bases fitting TRBD2. Per the germline V gene, CDR1 is SGHNT and CDR2 is YYREEE (reference sequence). V was pared by 4 bases and J by 10 bases, with 9 bases of the junction left unmatched. CDR3 length: 16 amino acids. CDR3 in amino acids: CASSAGLAGGSREQFF. As DNA, the CDR3 is TGTGCCAGCAGCGCCGGACTAGCGGGAGGGTCCCGGGAGCAGTTCTTC.